These T cell receptor beta chains were read from a single sample in a study of monozygotic twins with inflammatory bowel disease. Reanalyzing the 5' RACE reads, TCRdb keeps one entry per CDR3 protein, without DNA. This sample carries around 400,000 distinct CDR3 sequences, with 2% to 3% going to the ten biggest clones. The sequenced material came from blood. These receptors originate from a human donor with ulcerative colitis or Crohn's disease, or a healthy co-twin of an affected twin (not recorded which). CDR3s include the opening cysteine and the closing phenylalanine or tryptophan.

V: TRBV5-5; J: TRBJ2-4; CDR3: CASSPVIVAKNMQYF
V: TRBV5-1; J: TRBJ2-7; CDR3: CASSFGALSYEQYF
V: TRBV7-6; J: TRBJ2-1; CDR3: CASRPSGSWDEQFF
V: TRBV10-2; J: TRBJ2-7; CDR3: CASTKTSVRTKGEQYF
V: TRBV27; J: TRBJ2-3; CDR3: CASSSYGTDTQYF
V: TRBV9; J: TRBJ2-3; CDR3: CASSEPGTGDYTDTQYF
V: TRBV27; J: TRBJ2-1; CDR3: CASSLLTSGAMGEQFF
V: TRBV7-9; J: TRBJ1-2; CDR3: CASSLIPGQRGYTF
V: TRBV20-1; J: TRBJ1-5; CDR3: CSARVGQAFNQPQHF
V: TRBV20-1; J: TRBJ1-1; CDR3: CSASRGARTEAFF
V: TRBV24-1; J: TRBJ2-7; CDR3: CATSDPPGREQYF
V: TRBV4-1; J: TRBJ2-3; CDR3: CASSQNPLAAWGDTQYF
V: TRBV5-1; J: TRBJ1-5; CDR3: CASSLATGDQPQHF
V: TRBV20-1; J: TRBJ2-1; CDR3: CSARADGGGEQFF
V: TRBV6-1; J: TRBJ2-3; CDR3: CASSPGRSLRGDTQYF
V: TRBV12-3/TRBV12-4; J: TRBJ1-5; CDR3: CASSLQGFGPQHF
V: TRBV11-2; J: TRBJ1-3; CDR3: CASSLDGGSRSGNTIYF
V: TRBV7-2; J: TRBJ2-1; CDR3: CASSLYSTSGVNEQFF
V: TRBV11-2; J: TRBJ2-3; CDR3: CASSLGRAGGVTDTQYF
V: TRBV28; J: TRBJ2-3; CDR3: CASSYLSGGSTDTQYF
V: TRBV7-9; J: TRBJ2-2; CDR3: CASPDGTGGTGELFF
V: TRBV7-2; J: TRBJ2-7; CDR3: CASSFRMGGVGEQYF
V: TRBV3-1; J: TRBJ2-7; CDR3: CASSQDPRSYEQYF
V: TRBV27; J: TRBJ2-1; CDR3: CASSLLGQSSYNEQFF
V: TRBV18; J: TRBJ1-2; CDR3: CASSPPTFDSYGYTF
V: TRBV2; J: TRBJ1-5; CDR3: CASRAGEGRNQPQHF